This TCR beta chain was found in a study of T cell repertoires in cytomegalovirus infection. At the level of the study: The public TCR beta signatures pointed to both CMV infection and matching HLA type.

Study results and limitations: It was HLA-C-restricted CMV-specific TCR beta clonotypes that dominated the response ex vivo.

Germline CDR1 reads SGHAT; CDR2 reads FQNNGV. The CDR3 spans 17 residues. Via MiXCR, TCRdb re-called the reads, giving one row per CDR3 protein. The data contain approximately 730,000 distinct CDR3 sequences, 30% to 40% of them singletons. On this clonotype itself: Its antigen is unidentified. The junction differs from germline at one of its ends, possibly a read error.

Sample: cultured PBMCs, taken from culture after CMV antigen stimulation. This chain links TRBV11-2 with TRBJ2-3, with TRBD2 identical over 15 bases. The sequence came from a human donor in good health (CMV status not recorded). Some clones in this sample may be carry-over from other donors' samples. DNA of the CDR3: TGTGTCAGCAGCTTACGGACTAGCGGGGGGGTCACAGATACGCAGTATTTT. Residues: CVSSLRTSGGVTDTQYF.